What follows is one T cell receptor beta chain and its context. Its antigen remains unknown. Sequenced by immunoSEQ multiplex PCR; TCRdb stores in-frame clones only, minus some. The repertoire has fewer than 300,000 clones, roughly 76% of them found once; the top ten carry around 5.1%. The CDR3 has 13 residues. CDR1 is LNHDA, CDR2 SQIVND, per germline (reference sequence). V gave up 5 bases and J gave up 2 bases, with 10 bases separating them. The sample belongs to a study of cytotoxic CD8 clonotypes in ibrutinib-treated CLL. General study findings and limits: T-cell clonality at baseline went above that of age-matched healthy donors and rose and fell with circulating CD8+ T-cell counts. Sustained-remission and progressing patients had unequal sampling times.

J is TRBJ2-7 and V is TRBV19; perhaps TRBD1 as D (6 bases). The sequence was collected from a human donor with chronic lymphocytic leukemia. The source material was PBMCs, sampled at disease progression, from a patient treated with ibrutinib. CDR3 nucleotides: TGTGCCAGTAGTCCCGGGACACCCTACGAGCAGTACTTC. It codes for CASSPGTPYEQYF.